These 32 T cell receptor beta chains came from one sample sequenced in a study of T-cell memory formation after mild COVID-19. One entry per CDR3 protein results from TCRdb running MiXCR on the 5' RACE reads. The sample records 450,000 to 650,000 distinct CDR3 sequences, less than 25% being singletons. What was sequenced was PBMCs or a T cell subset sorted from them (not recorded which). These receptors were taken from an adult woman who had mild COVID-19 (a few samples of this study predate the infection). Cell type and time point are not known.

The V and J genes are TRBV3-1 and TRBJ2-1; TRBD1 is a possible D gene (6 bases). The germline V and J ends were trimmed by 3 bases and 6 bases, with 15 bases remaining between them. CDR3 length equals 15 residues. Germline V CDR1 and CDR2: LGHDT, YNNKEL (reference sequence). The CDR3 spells CASSHTGSRGNEQFF. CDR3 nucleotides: TGTGCCAGCAGCCACACAGGGTCTAGGGGCAATGAGCAGTTCTTC.

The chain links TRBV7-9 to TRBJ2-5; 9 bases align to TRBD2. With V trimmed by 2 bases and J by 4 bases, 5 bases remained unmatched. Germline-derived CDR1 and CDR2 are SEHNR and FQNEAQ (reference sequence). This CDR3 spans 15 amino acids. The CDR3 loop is CASSLHAGGGETQYF. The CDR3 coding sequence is TGTGCCAGCAGCTTACATGCGGGAGGGGGAGAGACCCAGTACTTC.

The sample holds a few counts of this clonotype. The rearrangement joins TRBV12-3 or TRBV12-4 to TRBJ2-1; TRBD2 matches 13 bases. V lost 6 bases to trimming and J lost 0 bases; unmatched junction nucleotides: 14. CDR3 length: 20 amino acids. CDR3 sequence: CASRGTLLAGGPLSYNEQFF. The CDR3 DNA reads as TGTGCCAGCAGGGGGACGTTACTAGCGGGAGGGCCCCTCTCCTACAATGAGCAGTTCTTC.

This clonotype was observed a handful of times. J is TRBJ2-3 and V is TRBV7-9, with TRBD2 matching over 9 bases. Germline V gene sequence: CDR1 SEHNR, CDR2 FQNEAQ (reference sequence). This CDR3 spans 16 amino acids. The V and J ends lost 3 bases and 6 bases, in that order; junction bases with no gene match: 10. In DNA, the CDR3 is TGTGCCAGCAGCTTCAGCCCGGGACTAGCATTGGATACGCAGTATTTT. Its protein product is CASSFSPGLALDTQYF.

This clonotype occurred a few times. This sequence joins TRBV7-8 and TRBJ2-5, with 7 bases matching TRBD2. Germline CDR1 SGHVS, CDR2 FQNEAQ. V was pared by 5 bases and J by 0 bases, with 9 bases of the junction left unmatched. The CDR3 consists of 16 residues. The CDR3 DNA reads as TGTGCCAGCAGCCCAGGACTAGTGTCGTACCAAGAGACCCAGTACTTC. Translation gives CASSPGLVSYQETQYF.

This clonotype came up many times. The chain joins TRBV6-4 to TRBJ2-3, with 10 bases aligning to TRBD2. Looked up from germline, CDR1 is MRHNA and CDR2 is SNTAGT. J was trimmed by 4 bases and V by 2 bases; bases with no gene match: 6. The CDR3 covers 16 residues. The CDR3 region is CASSDEAGGPSDTQYF. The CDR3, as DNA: TGTGCCAGCAGTGACGAAGCGGGGGGGCCATCAGATACGCAGTATTTT.

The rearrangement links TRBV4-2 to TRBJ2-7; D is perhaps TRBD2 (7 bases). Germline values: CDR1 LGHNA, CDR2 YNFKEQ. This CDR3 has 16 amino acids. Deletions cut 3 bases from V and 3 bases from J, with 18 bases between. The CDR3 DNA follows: TGTGCCAGCAGCCAGGCCGCGGGGGCAATGGACTACGAGCAGTACTTC. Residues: CASSQAAGAMDYEQYF.

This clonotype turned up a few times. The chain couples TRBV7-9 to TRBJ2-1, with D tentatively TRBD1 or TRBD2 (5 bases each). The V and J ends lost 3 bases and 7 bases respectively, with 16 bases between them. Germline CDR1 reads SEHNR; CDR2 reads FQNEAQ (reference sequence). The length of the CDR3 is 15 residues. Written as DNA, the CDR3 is TGTGCCAGCAGCTTGGGGGTCGTTAAGGGGAATGAGCAGTTCTTC. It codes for CASSLGVVKGNEQFF.

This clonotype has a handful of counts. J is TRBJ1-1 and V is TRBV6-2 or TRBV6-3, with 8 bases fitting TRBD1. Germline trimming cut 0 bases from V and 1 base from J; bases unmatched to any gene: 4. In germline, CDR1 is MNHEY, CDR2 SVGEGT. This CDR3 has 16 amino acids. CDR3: CASSYSGTGTNTEAFF. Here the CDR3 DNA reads TGTGCCAGCAGTTACTCGGGGACAGGAACGAACACTGAAGCTTTCTTT.

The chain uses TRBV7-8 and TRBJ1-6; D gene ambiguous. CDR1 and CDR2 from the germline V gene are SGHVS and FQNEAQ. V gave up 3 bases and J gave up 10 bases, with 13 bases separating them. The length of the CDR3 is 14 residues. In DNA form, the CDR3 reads TGTGCCAGCAGCTTTGGTACTCTGGAGTCACCCCTCCACTTT. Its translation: CASSFGTLESPLHF.

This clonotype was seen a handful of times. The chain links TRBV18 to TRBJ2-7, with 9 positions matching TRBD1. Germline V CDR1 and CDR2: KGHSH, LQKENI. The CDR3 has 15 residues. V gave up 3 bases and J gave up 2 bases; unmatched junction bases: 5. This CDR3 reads CASSPTDRGTYEQYF. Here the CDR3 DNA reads TGTGCCAGCTCACCTACGGACAGGGGTACCTACGAGCAGTACTTC.

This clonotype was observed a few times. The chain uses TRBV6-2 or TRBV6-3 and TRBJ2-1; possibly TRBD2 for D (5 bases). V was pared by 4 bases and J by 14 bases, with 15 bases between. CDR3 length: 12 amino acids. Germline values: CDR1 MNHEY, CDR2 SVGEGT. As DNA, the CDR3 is TGTGCCAGCAGTTCCCGTGCACCCGGGGAGTTCTTC. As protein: CASSSRAPGEFF.

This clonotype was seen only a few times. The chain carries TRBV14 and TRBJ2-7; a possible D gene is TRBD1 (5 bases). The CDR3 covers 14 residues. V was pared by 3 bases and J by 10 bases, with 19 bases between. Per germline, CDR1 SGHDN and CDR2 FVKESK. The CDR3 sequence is CASSHTRPTGAQYF. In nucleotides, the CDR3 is TGTGCCAGCAGCCATACCAGGCCCACAGGAGCCCAGTACTTC.

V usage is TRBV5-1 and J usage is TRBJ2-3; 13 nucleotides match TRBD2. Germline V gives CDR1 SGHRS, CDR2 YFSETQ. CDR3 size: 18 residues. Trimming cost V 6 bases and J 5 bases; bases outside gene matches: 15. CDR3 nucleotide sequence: TGCGCCAGCACGCTTGGGACTAGCGGGGCCCTCCGAGGAGATACGCAGTATTTT. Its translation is CASTLGTSGALRGDTQYF.

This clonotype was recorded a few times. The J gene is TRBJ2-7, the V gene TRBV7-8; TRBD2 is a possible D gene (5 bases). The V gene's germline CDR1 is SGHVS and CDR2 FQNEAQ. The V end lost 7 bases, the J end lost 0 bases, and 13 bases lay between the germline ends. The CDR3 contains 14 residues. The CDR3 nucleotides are TGTGCCAGCACCGAGGGCTCCGCCTCCTACGAGCAGTACTTC. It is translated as CASTEGSASYEQYF.

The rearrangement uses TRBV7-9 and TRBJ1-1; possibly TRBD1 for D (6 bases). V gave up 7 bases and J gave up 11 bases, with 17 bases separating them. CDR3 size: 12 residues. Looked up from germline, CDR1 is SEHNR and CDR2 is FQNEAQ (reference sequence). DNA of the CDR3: TGTGCCAGCAACAGTATAGGGGGAGGTGCTTTCTTT. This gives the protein CASNSIGGGAFF. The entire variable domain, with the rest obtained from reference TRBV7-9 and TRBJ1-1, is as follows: DTGVSQNPRHKITKRGQNVTFRCDPISEHNRLYWYRQTLGQGPEFLTYFQNEAQLEKSRLLSDRFSAERPKGSFSTLEIQRTEQGDSAMYLCASNSIGGGAFFGQGTRLTVV.

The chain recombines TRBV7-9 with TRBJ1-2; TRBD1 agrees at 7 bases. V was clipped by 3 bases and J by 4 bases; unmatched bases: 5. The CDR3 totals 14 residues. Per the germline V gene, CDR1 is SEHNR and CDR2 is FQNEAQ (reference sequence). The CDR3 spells CASSFSDRVYGYTF. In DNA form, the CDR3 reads TGTGCCAGCAGCTTTTCCGACAGGGTCTATGGCTACACCTTC.

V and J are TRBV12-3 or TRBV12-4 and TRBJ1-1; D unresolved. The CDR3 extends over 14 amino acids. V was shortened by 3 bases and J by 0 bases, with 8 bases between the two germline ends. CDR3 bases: TGTGCCAGCAGTTTTTTGGGGATGAACACTGAAGCTTTCTTT. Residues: CASSFLGMNTEAFF.

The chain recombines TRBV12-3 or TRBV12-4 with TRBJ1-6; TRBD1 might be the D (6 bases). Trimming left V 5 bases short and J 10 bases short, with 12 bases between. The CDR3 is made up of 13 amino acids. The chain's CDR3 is CASSTHRDSPLHF. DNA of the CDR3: TGTGCCAGCAGTACCCACAGGGACTCACCCCTCCACTTT.

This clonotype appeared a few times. CDR3 DNA sequence: TGTGCCAGCAGCCGTCAACTAGGGGAACAAGAGACCCAGTACTTC. Protein: CASSRQLGEQETQYF. V and J are TRBV3-1 and TRBJ2-5, with D possibly called TRBD1 or TRBD2 (5 bases each). Germline V gene sequence: CDR1 LGHDT, CDR2 YNNKEL (reference sequence). Trimming removed 4 bases at V and 2 bases at J, with 14 bases between. The CDR3 spans 15 residues.

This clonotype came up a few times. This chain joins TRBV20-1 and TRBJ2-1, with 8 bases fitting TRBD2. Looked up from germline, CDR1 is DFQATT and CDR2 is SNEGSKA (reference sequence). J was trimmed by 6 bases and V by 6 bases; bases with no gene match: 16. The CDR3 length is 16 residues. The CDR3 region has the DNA TGCAGTGCCCGCGATGCGGGGGGCGGTTCTTTCAATGAGCAGTTCTTC. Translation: CSARDAGGGSFNEQFF.

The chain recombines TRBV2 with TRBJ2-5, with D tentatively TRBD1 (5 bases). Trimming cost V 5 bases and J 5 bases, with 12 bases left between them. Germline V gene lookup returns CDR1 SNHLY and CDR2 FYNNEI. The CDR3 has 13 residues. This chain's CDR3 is CASSKGNWETQYF. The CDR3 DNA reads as TGTGCCAGCAGTAAGGGGAATTGGGAGACCCAGTACTTC.

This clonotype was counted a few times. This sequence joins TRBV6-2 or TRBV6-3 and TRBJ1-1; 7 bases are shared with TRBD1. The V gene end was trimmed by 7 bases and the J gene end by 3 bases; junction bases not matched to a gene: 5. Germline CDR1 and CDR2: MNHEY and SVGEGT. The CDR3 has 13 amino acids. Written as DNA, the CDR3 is TGTGCCAGCACCATAGACAGGGACACTGAAGCTTTCTTT. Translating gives CASTIDRDTEAFF.

The CDR3 reads CASSPWLGTSGGEQFF. As DNA, the CDR3 is TGTGCCAGCAGCCCGTGGTTAGGGACCTCGGGAGGTGAGCAGTTCTTC. The chain joins TRBV7-3 to TRBJ2-1, with 7 bases identical to TRBD2. This CDR3 is 16 amino acids long. Germline V CDR1 and CDR2: SGHTA, FQGTGA. V lost 5 bases to trimming and J lost 9 bases; unmatched junction nucleotides: 16.

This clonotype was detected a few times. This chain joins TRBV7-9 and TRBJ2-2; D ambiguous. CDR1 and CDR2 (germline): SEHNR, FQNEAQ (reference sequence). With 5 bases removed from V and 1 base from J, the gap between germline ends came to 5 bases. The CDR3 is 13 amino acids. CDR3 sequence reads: CASSAVNTGELFF. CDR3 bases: TGTGCCAGCAGCGCCGTGAACACCGGGGAGCTGTTTTTT.

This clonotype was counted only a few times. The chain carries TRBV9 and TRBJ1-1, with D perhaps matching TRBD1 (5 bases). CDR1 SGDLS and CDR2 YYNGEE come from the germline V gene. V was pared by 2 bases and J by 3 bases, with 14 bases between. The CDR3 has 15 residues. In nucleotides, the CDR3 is TGTGCCAGCAGCGTTGGAGGGGAGGGGTACACTGAAGCTTTCTTT. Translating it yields CASSVGGEGYTEAFF.

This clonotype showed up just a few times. The CDR3 is CSARVGLSTDTQYF. In DNA form, the CDR3 reads TGCAGTGCTAGAGTGGGACTTAGCACAGATACGCAGTATTTT. This rearrangement joins TRBV20-1 to TRBJ2-3; D is possibly TRBD2 (6 bases). The CDR3 consists of 14 residues. CDR1 and CDR2 (germline): DFQATT, SNEGSKA (reference sequence). Trimming cost V 1 base and J 0 bases, with 8 bases left between them.

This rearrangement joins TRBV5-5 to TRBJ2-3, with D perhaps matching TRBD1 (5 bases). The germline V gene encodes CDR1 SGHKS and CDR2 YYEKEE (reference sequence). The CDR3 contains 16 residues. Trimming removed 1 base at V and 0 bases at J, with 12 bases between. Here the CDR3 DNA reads TGTGCCAGCAGCTTGTTGCAGGGATGGAGCACAGATACGCAGTATTTT. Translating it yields CASSLLQGWSTDTQYF.

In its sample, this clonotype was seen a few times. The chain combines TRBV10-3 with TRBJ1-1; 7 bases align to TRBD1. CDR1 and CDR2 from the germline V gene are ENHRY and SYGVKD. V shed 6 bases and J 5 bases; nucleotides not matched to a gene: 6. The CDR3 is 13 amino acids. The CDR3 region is CAISPKQGTEAFF. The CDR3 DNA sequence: TGTGCCATCAGCCCCAAACAGGGGACTGAAGCTTTCTTT.

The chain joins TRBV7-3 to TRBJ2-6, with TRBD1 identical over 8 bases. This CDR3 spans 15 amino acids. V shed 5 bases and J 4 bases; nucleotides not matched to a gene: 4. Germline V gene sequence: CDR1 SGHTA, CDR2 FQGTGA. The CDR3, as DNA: TGTGCCAGCAGCCCGACAGGGGACGGGGCCAACGTCCTGACTTTC. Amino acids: CASSPTGDGANVLTF.

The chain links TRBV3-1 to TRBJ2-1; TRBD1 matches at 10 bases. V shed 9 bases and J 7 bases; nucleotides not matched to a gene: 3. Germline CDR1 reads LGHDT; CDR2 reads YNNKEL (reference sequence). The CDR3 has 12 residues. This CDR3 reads CASGTGDNEQFF. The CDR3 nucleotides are TGTGCCAGTGGGACAGGGGATAATGAGCAGTTCTTC.

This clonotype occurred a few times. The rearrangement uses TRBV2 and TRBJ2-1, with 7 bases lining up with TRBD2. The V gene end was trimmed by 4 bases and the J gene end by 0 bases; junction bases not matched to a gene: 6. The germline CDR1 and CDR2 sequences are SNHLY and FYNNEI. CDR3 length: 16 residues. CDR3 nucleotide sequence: TGTGCCAGCAGTGCAGCGGGGCCTAGCTCCTACAATGAGCAGTTCTTC. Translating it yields CASSAAGPSSYNEQFF.